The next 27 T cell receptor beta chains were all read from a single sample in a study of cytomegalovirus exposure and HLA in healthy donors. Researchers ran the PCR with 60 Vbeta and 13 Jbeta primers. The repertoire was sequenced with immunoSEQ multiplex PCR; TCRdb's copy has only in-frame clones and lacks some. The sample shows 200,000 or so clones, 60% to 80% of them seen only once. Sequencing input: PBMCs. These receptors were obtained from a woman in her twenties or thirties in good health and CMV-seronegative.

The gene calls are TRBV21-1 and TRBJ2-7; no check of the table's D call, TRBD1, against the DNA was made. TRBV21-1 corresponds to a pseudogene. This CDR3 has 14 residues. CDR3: CASHRLRGSYEQYF. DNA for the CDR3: TGTGCCAGCCACCGCCTTAGGGGCTCCTACGAGCAGTACTTC.

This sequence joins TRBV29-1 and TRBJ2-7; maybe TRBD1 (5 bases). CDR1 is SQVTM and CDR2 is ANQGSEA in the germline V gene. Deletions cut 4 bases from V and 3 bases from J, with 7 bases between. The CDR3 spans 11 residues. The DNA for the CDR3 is TGCAGCGTTGTCCAGGGCTACGAGCAGTACTTC. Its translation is CSVVQGYEQYF.

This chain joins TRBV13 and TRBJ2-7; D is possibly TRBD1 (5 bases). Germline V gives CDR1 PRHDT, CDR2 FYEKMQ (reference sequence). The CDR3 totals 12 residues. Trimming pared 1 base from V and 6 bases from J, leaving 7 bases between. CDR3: CASSLEGLEQYF. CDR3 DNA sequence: TGTGCCAGCAGCTTAGAGGGGCTCGAGCAGTACTTC.

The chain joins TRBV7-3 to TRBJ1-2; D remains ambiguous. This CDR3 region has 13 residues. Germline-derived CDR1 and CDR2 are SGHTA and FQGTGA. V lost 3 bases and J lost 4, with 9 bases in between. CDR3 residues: CASSFAAAYGYTF. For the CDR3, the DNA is TGTGCCAGCAGCTTCGCGGCAGCCTATGGCTACACCTTC. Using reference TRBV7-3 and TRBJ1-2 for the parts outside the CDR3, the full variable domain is GAGVSQTPSNKVTEKGKYVELRCDPISGHTALYWYRQSLGQGPEFLIYFQGTGAADDSGLPNDRFFAVRPEGSVSTLKIQRTERGDSAVYLCASSFAAAYGYTFGSGTRLTVV.

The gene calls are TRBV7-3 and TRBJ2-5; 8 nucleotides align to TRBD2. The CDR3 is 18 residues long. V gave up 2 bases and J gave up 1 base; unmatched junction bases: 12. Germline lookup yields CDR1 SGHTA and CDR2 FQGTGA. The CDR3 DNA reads TGTGCCAGCAGCTTACTTCCCAGGTCACTAGCGGCCCAAGAGACCCAGTACTTC. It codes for CASSLLPRSLAAQETQYF.

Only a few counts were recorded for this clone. The chain's CDR3 is CASSQALTRTSGSPWRLETQYF. Here the CDR3 DNA reads TGTGCCAGCAGCCAAGCCCTGACGAGGACTAGCGGGAGTCCGTGGCGGTTAGAGACCCAGTACTTC. The chain is built from TRBV4-2 and TRBJ2-5; 13 bases are shared with TRBD2. Losses at the gene ends were 1 base for V and 4 bases for J; bases not matched to a gene: 21. Germline CDR1 is LGHNA and CDR2 is YNFKEQ. The CDR3 has 22 amino acids.

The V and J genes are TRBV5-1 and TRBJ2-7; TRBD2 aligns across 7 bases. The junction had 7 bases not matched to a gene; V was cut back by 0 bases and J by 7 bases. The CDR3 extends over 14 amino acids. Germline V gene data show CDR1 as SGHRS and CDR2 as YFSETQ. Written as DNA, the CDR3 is TGCGCCAGCAGCTTGGGGGGAGGGCCCAATGAGCAGTACTTC. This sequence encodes CASSLGGGPNEQYF.

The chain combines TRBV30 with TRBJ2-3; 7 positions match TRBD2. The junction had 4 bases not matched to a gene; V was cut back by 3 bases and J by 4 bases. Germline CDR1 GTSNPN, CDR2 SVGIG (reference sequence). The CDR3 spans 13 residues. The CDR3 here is CAWRESGADTQYF. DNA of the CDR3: TGTGCCTGGAGAGAGAGCGGGGCAGATACGCAGTATTTT. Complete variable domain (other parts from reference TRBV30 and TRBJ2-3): SQTIHQWPATLVQPVGSPLSLECTVEGTSNPNLYWYRQAAGRGLQLLFYSVGIGQISSEVPQNLSASRPQDRQFILSSKKLLLSDSGFYLCAWRESGADTQYFGPGTRLTVL.

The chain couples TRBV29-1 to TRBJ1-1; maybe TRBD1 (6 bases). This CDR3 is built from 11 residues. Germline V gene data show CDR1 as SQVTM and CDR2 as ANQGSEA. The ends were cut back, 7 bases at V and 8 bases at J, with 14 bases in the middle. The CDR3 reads CSDGQTFEAFF. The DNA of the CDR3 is TGCAGCGACGGACAGACTTTCGAAGCTTTCTTT.

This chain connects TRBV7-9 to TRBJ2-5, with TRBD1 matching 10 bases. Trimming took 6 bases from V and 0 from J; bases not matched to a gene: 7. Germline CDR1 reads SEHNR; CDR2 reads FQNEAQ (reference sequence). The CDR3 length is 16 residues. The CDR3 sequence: CASSKTGQGYQETQYF. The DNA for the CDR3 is TGTGCCAGCAGTAAGACGGGACAGGGGTACCAAGAGACCCAGTACTTC.

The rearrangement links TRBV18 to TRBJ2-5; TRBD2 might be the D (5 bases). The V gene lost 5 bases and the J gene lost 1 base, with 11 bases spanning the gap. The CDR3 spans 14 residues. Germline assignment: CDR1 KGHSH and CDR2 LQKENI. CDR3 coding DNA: TGTGCCAGCTCATACACTAGATCCCAAGAGACCCAGTACTTC. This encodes CASSYTRSQETQYF.

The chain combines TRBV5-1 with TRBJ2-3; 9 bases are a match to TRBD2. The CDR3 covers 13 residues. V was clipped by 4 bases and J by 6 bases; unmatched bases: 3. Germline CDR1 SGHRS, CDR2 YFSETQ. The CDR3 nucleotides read TGCGCCAGCAGCCGGGGACTAGCCGATACGCAGTATTTT. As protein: CASSRGLADTQYF.

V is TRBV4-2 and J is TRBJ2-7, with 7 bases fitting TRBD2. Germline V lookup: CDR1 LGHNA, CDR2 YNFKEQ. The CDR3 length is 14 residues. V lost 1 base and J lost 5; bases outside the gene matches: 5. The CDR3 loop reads CASSQGASGHEQYF. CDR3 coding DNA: TGTGCCAGCAGCCAAGGAGCTAGCGGCCACGAGCAGTACTTC.

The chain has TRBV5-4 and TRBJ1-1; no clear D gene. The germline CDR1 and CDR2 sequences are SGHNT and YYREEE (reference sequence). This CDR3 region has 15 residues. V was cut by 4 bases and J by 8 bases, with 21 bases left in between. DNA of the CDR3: TGTGCCAGCAGCCCGGGTTCGATCAGCCCTAGGGAAGCTTTCTTT. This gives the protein CASSPGSISPREAFF.

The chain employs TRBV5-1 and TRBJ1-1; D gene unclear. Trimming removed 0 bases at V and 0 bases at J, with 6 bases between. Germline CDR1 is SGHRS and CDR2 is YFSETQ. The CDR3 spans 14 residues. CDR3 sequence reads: CASSLVRMNTEAFF. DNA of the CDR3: TGCGCCAGCAGCTTGGTTCGTATGAACACTGAAGCTTTCTTT.

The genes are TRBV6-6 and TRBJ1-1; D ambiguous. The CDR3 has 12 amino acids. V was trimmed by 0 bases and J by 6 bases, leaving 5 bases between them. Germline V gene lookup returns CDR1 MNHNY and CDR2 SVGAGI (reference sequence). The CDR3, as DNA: TGTGCCAGCAGTTACTCGTCGGCTGAAGCTTTCTTT. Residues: CASSYSSAEAFF.

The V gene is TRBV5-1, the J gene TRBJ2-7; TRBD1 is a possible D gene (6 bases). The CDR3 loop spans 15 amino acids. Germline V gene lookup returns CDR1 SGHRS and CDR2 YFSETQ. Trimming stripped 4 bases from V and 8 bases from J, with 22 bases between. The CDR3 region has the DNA TGCGCCAGCAGCGGTGGACAGATAGGATGGGACCAGCAGTACTTC. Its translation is CASSGGQIGWDQQYF.

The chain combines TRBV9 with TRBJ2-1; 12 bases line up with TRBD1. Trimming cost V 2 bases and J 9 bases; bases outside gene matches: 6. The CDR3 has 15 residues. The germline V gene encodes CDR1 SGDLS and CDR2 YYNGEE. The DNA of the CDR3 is TGTGCCAGCAGCGTCGCCGGGACAGGGGGCGTTGAGCAGTTCTTC. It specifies CASSVAGTGGVEQFF.

CDR3 protein: CASSSGQGIYYGYTF. For the CDR3, the DNA is TGTGCCAGCAGTTCGGGACAGGGGATCTACTATGGCTACACCTTC. The chain employs TRBV6-5 and TRBJ1-2, with 10 bases matching TRBD1. Germline trimming cut 4 bases from V and 3 bases from J; bases unmatched to any gene: 5. CDR3 size: 15 residues. In germline, CDR1 is MNHEY, CDR2 SVGAGI.

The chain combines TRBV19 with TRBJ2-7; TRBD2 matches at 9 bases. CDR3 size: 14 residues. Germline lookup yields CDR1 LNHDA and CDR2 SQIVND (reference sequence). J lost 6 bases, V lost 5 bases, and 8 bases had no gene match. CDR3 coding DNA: TGTGCCAGTAGTTCCTTTAGCGGGAGTGTCGAGCAGTACTTC. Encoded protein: CASSSFSGSVEQYF.

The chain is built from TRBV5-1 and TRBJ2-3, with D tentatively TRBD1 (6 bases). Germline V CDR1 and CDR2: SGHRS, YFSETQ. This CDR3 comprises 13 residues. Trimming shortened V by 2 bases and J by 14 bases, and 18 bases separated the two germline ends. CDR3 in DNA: TGCGCCAGCAGCTTCACCACCCGGGACAAGACGTATTTT. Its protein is CASSFTTRDKTYF.

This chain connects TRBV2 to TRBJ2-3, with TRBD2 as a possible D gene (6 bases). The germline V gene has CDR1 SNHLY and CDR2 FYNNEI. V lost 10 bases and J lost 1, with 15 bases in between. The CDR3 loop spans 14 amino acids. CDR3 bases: TGTGCCACCCATTACGGAGGGGGCACAGATACGCAGTATTTT. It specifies CATHYGGGTDTQYF.

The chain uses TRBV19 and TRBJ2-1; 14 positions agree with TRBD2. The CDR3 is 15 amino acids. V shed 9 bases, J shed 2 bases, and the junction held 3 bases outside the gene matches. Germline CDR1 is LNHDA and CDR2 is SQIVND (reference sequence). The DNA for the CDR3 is TGTGCCAGCCGACTAGCGGGAGGGACCTACAATGAGCAGTTCTTC. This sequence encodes CASRLAGGTYNEQFF.

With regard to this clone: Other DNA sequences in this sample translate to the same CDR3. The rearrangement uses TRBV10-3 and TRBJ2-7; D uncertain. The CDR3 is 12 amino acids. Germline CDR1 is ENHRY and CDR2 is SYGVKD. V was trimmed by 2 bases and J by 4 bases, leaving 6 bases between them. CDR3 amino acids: CAISERSYEQYF. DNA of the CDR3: TGTGCCATCAGTGAGAGGAGTTACGAGCAGTACTTC.

This CDR3 is CATSREGAGVLTLHF. The CDR3 DNA is TGTGCCACCAGCAGAGAGGGGGCAGGGGTTCTCACCCTCCACTTT. The gene calls are TRBV15 and TRBJ1-6; the D gene is possibly TRBD1 (6 bases). Germline-derived CDR1 and CDR2 are LNHNV and YYDKDF (reference sequence). This CDR3 comprises 15 residues. Between the trimmed V and J ends, which lost 0 bases and 14 bases, there was a span of 17 bases.

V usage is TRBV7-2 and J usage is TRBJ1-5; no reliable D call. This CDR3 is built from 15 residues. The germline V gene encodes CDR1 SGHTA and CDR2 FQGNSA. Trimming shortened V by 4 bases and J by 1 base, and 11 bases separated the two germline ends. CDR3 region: CASSYFGGSNQPQHF. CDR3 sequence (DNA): TGTGCCAGCAGCTACTTTGGCGGGAGCAATCAGCCCCAGCATTTT.

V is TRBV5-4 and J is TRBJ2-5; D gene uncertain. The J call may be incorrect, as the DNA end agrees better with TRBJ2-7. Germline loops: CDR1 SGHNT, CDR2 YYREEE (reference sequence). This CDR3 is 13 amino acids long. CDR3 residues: CASSLERNYEQYF. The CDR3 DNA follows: TGTGCCAGCAGCTTGGAACGGAACTACGAGCAGTACTTC.